A selection of T cell receptor beta chains follows, all from one sample in a study of identical twins. TCRdb called the 5' RACE reads again in MiXCR, with one record for every CDR3 protein. In the table there are around 1.7 million distinct CDR3 sequences, under 35% of which are singletons. Specimen: cord blood. These receptors all come from a newborn girl in good health. Each CDR3 is given with its conserved first and last residue. The D gene is left open where the match is weak. The size field is filled for only some rows; it gives once, few, many or a size class.

d_call j_call v_call clone_size cdr3_aa cdr3_nt
- TRBJ2-5 TRBV11-2 - CASSHYQGREETQYF TGTGCCAGCAGCCATTATCAGGGACGGGAAGAGACCCAGTACTTC
TRBD2 TRBJ2-1 TRBV9 - CASSVGLAGGPIYNEQFF TGTGCCAGCAGCGTCGGACTAGCGGGGGGGCCCATCTACAATGAGCAGTTCTTC
TRBD2 TRBJ2-5 TRBV10-3 many CAISLAGGPKETQYF TGTGCCATCAGTTTAGCGGGAGGGCCTAAAGAGACCCAGTACTTC
TRBD1 TRBJ2-1 TRBV9 - CASGTIPGQGSPNEQFF TGTGCCAGCGGAACTATACCGGGACAGGGAAGCCCCAATGAGCAGTTCTTC
TRBD1 TRBJ1-1 TRBV3-1 - CAGSQQGANTEAFF TGTGCCGGCAGCCAACAGGGGGCGAACACTGAAGCTTTCTTT
TRBD2 TRBJ2-3 TRBV7-9 few CASSSLSGSGTDTQYF TGTGCCAGCAGCTCCCTTAGCGGGAGCGGCACAGATACGCAGTATTTT
TRBD2 TRBJ2-5 TRBV7-2 - CASSLATSGEETQYF TGTGCCAGCAGCTTAGCTACTAGCGGGGAAGAGACCCAGTACTTC
TRBD1 TRBJ2-1 TRBV6-2/TRBV6-3 few CASRIQGQGVYNEQFF TGTGCCAGCAGAATTCAGGGTCAGGGGGTATACAATGAGCAGTTCTTC
TRBD2 TRBJ2-1 TRBV20-1 - CSAHRLAGLLEQFF TGCAGTGCCCACCGACTAGCGGGACTTCTTGAGCAGTTCTTC
- TRBJ1-1 TRBV9 - CASSVGVGQLNTEAFF TGTGCCAGCAGCGTAGGCGTGGGACAATTGAACACTGAAGCTTTCTTT
- TRBJ2-7 TRBV20-1 once CSARSGAYNEQYF TGCAGTGCTAGAAGCGGAGCCTACAATGAGCAGTACTTC
TRBD1 TRBJ1-2 TRBV13 - CASSLGQSFNYGYTF TGTGCCAGCAGCTTGGGACAGAGTTTTAACTATGGCTACACCTTC
TRBD1 TRBJ1-6 TRBV25-1 few CASSETAGTGLGSPLHF TGTGCCAGCAGTGAAACCGCCGGGACAGGGCTGGGGTCACCCCTCCACTTT
- TRBJ2-3 TRBV9 few CASSFTMLADTDTQYF TGTGCCAGCAGCTTTACAATGCTAGCTGACACAGATACGCAGTATTTT
TRBD2 TRBJ2-5 TRBV20-1 - CSGRKGREETQYF TGCAGTGGCCGCAAGGGGAGGGAAGAGACCCAGTACTTC
TRBD1 TRBJ2-7 TRBV5-1 - CASSSPVGTAFFYEQYF TGCGCCAGCAGCTCCCCGGTAGGGACAGCGTTTTTTTACGAGCAGTACTTC
- TRBJ1-5 TRBV20-1 few CSAFGQTQPQHF TGCAGTGCTTTTGGGCAGACTCAGCCCCAGCATTTT
TRBD2 TRBJ2-7 TRBV27 few CASTTAGGFYNEQYF TGTGCCAGCACTACCGCGGGGGGTTTCTACAATGAGCAGTACTTC
TRBD1 TRBJ1-2 TRBV5-1 few CASNSPDRGHGYTF TGCGCCAGCAATTCCCCGGACAGGGGCCATGGCTACACCTTC
TRBD2 TRBJ2-7 TRBV24-1 - CATSDSSGTRNEQYF TGTGCCACCAGTGATTCGAGCGGGACTAGGAACGAGCAGTACTTC
TRBD1 TRBJ1-6 TRBV20-1 - CSARQDRVRNSPLHF TGCAGTGCTAGACAGGACAGGGTACGCAATTCACCCCTCCACTTT
- TRBJ2-3 TRBV29-1 - CSVGFGRGNVDTQYF TGCAGCGTTGGATTCGGCAGGGGAAACGTAGATACGCAGTATTTT
- TRBJ1-2 TRBV12-3/TRBV12-4 - CAGSFGGRSGYTF TGTGCCGGCAGTTTCGGGGGGCGGAGTGGCTACACCTTC
TRBD1 TRBJ1-6 TRBV6-1 few CASSQRQGRINNSPLHF TGTGCCAGCAGCCAACGACAGGGACGGATCAATAATTCACCCCTCCACTTT
- TRBJ1-2 TRBV29-1 many CSVVGANYGYTF TGCAGCGTTGTTGGTGCTAACTATGGCTACACCTTC
TRBD2 TRBJ2-1 TRBV28 few CASISGGGNSLYNEQFF TGTGCCAGCATCAGTGGGGGGGGTAATTCCCTCTACAATGAGCAGTTCTTC
- TRBJ2-1 TRBV24-1 - CATLAGEQFF TGTGCCACCCTTGCAGGGGAGCAGTTCTTC
TRBD1 TRBJ2-3 TRBV12-3/TRBV12-4 - CASSLRDRYRSTDTQYF TGTGCCAGCAGTTTACGGGACAGGTATCGGAGCACAGATACGCAGTATTTT
TRBD2 TRBJ2-3 TRBV5-1 - CASSFPSGASTDTQYF TGCGCCAGCAGCTTCCCTAGCGGGGCCAGCACAGATACGCAGTATTTT
TRBD2 TRBJ2-1 TRBV7-2 - CASSLAGRLADNEQFF TGTGCCAGCAGCTTAGCGGGGAGACTAGCCGACAATGAGCAGTTCTTC
- TRBJ2-1 TRBV19 few CASSPLGRAYNEQFF TGTGCCAGTAGTCCTCTGGGACGGGCCTACAATGAGCAGTTCTTC
- TRBJ1-2 TRBV7-2 few CASSFAAGGYGYTF TGTGCCAGCAGCTTTGCGGCCGGGGGCTATGGCTACACCTTC
TRBD1 TRBJ1-5 TRBV29-1 - CSATDRVDQPQHF TGCAGCGCCACTGACAGGGTGGATCAGCCCCAGCATTTT
TRBD2 TRBJ2-5 TRBV7-2 few CASSLVRTSKETQYF TGTGCCAGCAGCTTAGTAAGGACTAGCAAGGAGACCCAGTACTTC
TRBD1 TRBJ1-4 TRBV7-9 many CASSQPDRSEKLFF TGTGCCAGCAGCCAACCGGACAGGAGTGAAAAACTGTTTTTT
- TRBJ2-7 TRBV5-1 few CASSLGTRSKSYEQYF TGCGCCAGCAGCTTGGGGACCCGGTCTAAATCCTACGAGCAGTACTTC
TRBD2 TRBJ2-7 TRBV5-1 - CASTLGLAGVSEQYF TGCGCCAGCACCCTGGGACTAGCGGGAGTCAGTGAGCAGTACTTC
TRBD1 TRBJ2-1 TRBV20-1 - CSAIRDSATYNEQFF TGCAGTGCAATCCGGGACAGTGCAACCTACAATGAGCAGTTCTTC
- TRBJ1-1 TRBV15 few CATSRDGRTVNTEAFF TGTGCCACCAGCAGAGATGGACGGACGGTGAACACTGAAGCTTTCTTT
TRBD2 TRBJ2-5 TRBV4-2 - CASSPGLHNEQYF TGTGCCAGCAGCCCGGGACTACACAATGAGCAGTACTTC
- TRBJ1-2 TRBV30 - CAWNLQGALGYGYTF TGTGCCTGGAATCTGCAGGGCGCTCTCGGCTATGGCTACACCTTC
TRBD2 TRBJ2-3 TRBV6-2/TRBV6-3 - CASSYAGTSTDTRYF TGTGCCAGCAGTTACGCCGGGACTAGCACAGATACGCGGTATTTT
- TRBJ2-2 TRBV29-1 few CSVIRVTGELFF TGCAGCGTTATCAGGGTCACCGGGGAGCTGTTTTTT
TRBD2 TRBJ2-7 TRBV2 - CASSALTLAGVYEQYF TGTGCCAGCAGTGCTCTGACACTAGCGGGAGTCTACGAGCAGTACTTC
TRBD1 TRBJ2-1 TRBV27 - CASSRSGTELYNEQFF TGTGCCAGCAGCAGATCGGGGACAGAACTTTACAATGAGCAGTTCTTC
TRBD1 TRBJ2-7 TRBV12-3/TRBV12-4 few CASSSPGGGLYEQYF TGTGCCAGCAGTTCACCAGGGGGCGGTCTCTACGAGCAGTACTTC
- TRBJ2-1 TRBV19 many CASSTRGNEQFF TGTGCCAGCAGTACCCGGGGAAATGAGCAGTTCTTC
- TRBJ2-7 TRBV5-1 - CASSSGVGATGEQYF TGCGCCAGCAGCTCGGGGGTCGGGGCCACCGGCGAGCAGTACTTC
- TRBJ2-7 TRBV13 few CASSSGAGMTYEQYF TGTGCCAGCAGCTCCGGGGCAGGGATGACCTACGAGCAGTACTTC